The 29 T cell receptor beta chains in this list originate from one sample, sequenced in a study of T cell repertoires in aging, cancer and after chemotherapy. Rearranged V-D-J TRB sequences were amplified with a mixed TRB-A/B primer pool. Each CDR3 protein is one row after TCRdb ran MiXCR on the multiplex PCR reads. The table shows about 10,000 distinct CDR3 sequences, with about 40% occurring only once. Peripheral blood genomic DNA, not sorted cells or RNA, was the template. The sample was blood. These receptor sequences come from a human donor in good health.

For the CDR3, the DNA is TGTGCCACCAGCAGAGATAGGCGGGGGTCCTACGAGCAGTACGTC. Translated, it gives CATSRDRRGSYEQYV. The rearrangement links TRBV15 to TRBJ2-7; TRBD2 matches 7 bases. The CDR3 consists of 15 residues. Looked up from germline, CDR1 is LNHNV and CDR2 is YYDKDF (reference sequence). With 0 bases clipped from V and 1 base from J, the junction kept 3 bases outside the gene matches.

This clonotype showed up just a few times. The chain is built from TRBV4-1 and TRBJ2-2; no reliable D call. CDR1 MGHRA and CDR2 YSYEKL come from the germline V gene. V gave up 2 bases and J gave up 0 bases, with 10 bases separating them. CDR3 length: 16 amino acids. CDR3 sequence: CASSQHPSANTGELFF. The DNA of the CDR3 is TGCGCCAGCAGCCAACACCCCAGCGCGAACACCGGGGAGCTGTTTTTT.

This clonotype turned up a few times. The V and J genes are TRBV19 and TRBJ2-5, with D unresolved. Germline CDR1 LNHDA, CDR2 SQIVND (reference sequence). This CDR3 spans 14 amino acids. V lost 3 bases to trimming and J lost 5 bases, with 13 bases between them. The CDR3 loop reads CASSMRPAWETQYF. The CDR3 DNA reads TGTGCCAGTAGTATGAGACCAGCGTGGGAGACCCAGTACTTC. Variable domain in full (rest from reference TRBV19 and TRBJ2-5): DGGITQSPKYLFRKEGQNVTLSCEQNLNHDAMYWYRQDPGQGLRLIYYSQIVNDFQKGDIAEGYSVSREKKESFPLTVTSAQKNPTAFYLCASSMRPAWETQYFGPGTRLLVL.

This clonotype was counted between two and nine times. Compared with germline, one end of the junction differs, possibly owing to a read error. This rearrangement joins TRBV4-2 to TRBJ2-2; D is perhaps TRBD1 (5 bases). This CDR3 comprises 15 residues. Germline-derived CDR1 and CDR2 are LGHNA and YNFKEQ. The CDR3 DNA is TGCGCCAGCAGCCTCGCTAGGGGCAACACCGGGGAGCTGTTTTTT. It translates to CASSLARGNTGELFF.

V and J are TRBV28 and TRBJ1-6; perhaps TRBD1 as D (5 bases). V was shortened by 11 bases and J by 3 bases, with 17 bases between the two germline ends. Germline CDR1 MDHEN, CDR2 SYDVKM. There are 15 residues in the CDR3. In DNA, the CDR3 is TGTGCCGGCGGGCGGCGTCAGGGCTATAATTCACCCCTCCACTTT. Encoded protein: CAGGRRQGYNSPLHF.

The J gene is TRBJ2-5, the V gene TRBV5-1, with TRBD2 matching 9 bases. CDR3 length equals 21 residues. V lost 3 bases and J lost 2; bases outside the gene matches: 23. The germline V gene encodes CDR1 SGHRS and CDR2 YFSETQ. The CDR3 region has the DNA TGCGCCAGCAGCTCAACGACAGGGCACACGGTTAAGGCGGGGGGGCAAGAGACCCAGTACTTC. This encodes CASSSTTGHTVKAGGQETQYF.

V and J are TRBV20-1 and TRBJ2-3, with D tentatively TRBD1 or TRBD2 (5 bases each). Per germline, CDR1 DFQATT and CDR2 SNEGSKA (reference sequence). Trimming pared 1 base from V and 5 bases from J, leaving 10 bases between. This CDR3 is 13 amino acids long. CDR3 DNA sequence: TGCAGTGCTAGAGTGGGGACCATAGATACGCAGTATTTT. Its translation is CSARVGTIDTQYF.

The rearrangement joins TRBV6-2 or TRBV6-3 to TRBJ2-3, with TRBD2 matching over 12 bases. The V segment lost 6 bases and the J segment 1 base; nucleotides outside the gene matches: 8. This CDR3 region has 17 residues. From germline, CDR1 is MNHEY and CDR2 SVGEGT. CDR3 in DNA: TGTGCCAGCAGACCCCAGACTAGCGGGGGCCGCACAGATACGCAGTATTTT. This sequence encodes CASRPQTSGGRTDTQYF.

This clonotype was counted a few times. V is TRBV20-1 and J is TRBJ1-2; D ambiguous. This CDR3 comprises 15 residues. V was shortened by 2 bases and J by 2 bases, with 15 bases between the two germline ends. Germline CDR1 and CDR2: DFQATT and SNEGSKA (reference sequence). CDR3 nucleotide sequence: TGCAGTGCTAGACCCCCAGGCGGAGGAAACTATGGCTACACCTTC. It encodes CSARPPGGGNYGYTF.

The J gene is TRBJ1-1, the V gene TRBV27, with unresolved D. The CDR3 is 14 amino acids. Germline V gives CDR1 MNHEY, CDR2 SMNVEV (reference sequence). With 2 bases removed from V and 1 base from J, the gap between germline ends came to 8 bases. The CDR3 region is CASSLIAGNTEAFF. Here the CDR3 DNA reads TGTGCCAGCAGTTTAATTGCGGGGAACACTGAAGCTTTCTTT.

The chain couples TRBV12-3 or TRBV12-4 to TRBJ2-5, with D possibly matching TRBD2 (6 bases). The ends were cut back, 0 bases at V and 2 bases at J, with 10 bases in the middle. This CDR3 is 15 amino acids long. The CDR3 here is CASSLAPGTQETQYF. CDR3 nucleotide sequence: TGTGCCAGCAGTTTAGCTCCCGGGACTCAAGAGACCCAGTACTTC.

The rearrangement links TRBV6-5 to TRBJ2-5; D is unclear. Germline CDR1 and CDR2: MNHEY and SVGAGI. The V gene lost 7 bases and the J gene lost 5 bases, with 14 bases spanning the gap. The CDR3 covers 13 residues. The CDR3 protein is CASKGPWGETQYF. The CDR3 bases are TGTGCCAGCAAAGGACCATGGGGTGAGACCCAGTACTTC.

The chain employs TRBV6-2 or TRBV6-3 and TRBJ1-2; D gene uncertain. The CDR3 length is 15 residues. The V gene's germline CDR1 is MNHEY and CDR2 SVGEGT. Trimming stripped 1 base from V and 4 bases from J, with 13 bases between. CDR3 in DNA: TGTGCCAGCAGTTACTTGGCCAGGCAAGGCTATGGCTACACCTTC. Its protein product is CASSYLARQGYGYTF.

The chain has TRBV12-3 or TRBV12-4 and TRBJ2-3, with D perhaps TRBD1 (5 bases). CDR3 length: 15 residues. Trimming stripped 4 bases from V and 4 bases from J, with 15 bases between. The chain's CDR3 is CASSYLLKGPDTQYF. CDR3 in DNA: TGTGCCAGCAGTTACCTCTTGAAGGGGCCAGATACGCAGTATTTT.

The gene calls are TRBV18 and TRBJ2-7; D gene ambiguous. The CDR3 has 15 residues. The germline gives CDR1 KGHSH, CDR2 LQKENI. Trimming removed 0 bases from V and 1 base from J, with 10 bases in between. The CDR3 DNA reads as TGTGCCAGCTCACCACCTAGGATCGGTTCCTACGAGCAGTACTTC. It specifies CASSPPRIGSYEQYF.

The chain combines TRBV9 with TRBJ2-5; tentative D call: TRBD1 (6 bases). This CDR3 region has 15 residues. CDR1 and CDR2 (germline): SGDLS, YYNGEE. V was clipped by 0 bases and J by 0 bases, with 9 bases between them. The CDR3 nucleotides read TGTGCCAGCAGCGTAGCGGCAGGGGACCAAGAGACCCAGTACTTC. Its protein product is CASSVAAGDQETQYF.

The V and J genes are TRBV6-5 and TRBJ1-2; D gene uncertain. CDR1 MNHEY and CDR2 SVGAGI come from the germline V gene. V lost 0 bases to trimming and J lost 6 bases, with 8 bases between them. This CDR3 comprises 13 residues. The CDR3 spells CASSYSERNGYTF. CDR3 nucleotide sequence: TGTGCCAGCAGTTACTCGGAGAGGAATGGCTACACCTTC.

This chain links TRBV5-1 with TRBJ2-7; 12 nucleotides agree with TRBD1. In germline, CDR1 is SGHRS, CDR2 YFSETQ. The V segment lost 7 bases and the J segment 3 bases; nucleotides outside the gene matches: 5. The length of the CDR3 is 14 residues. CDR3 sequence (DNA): TGCGCCAGCGGGGGGACAGGGGGCAGCTACGAGCAGTACTTC. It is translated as CASGGTGGSYEQYF.

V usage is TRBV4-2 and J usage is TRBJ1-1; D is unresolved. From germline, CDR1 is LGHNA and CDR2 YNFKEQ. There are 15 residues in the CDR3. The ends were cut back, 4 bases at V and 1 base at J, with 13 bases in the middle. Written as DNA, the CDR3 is TGTGCCAGCAGCCTAGCCGAGGGCGAGAACACTGAAGCTTTCTTT. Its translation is CASSLAEGENTEAFF.

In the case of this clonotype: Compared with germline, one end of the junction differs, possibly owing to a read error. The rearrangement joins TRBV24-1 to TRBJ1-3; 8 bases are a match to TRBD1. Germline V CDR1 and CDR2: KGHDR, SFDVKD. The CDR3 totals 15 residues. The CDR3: CATSDSQGARNTIFF. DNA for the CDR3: TGTGCCACCAGTGATTCTCAGGGGGCTCGAAACACCATATTTTTT.

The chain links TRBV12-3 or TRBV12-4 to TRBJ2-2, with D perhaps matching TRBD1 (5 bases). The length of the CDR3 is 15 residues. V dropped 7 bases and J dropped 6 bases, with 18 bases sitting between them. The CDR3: CASTLRRGKAGELFF. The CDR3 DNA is TGTGCCAGCACCCTACGAAGGGGCAAAGCCGGGGAGCTGTTTTTT.

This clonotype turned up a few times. The DNA for the CDR3 is TGTGCCAGCAGTTACTCGATACAGGGTGGGGACTATGGCTACACCTTC. Residues: CASSYSIQGGDYGYTF. V gene TRBV6-5 combines with J gene TRBJ1-2; a possible D gene is TRBD1 (6 bases). This CDR3 comprises 16 residues. Germline V gene sequence: CDR1 MNHEY, CDR2 SVGAGI. The V end was cut by 0 bases, the J end by 3 bases, with 14 bases between.

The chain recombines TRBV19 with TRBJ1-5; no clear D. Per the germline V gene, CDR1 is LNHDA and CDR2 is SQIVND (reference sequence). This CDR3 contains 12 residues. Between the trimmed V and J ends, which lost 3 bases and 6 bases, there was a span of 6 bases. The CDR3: CASSIGGQPQHF. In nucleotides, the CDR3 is TGTGCCAGTAGTATTGGAGGTCAGCCCCAGCATTTT.

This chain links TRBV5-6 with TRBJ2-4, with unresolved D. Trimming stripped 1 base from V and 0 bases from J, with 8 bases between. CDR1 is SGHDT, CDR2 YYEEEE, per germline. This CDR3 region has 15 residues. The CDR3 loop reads CASSLLALAKNIQYF. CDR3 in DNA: TGTGCCAGCAGCTTGTTGGCTCTAGCCAAAAACATTCAGTACTTC.

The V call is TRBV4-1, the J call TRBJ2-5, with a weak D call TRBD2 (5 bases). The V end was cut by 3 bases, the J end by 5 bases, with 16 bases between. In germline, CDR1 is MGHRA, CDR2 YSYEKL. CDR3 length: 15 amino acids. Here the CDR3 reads CASSQQWGSGETQYF. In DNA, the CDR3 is TGCGCCAGCAGCCAGCAGTGGGGAAGCGGTGAGACCCAGTACTTC.

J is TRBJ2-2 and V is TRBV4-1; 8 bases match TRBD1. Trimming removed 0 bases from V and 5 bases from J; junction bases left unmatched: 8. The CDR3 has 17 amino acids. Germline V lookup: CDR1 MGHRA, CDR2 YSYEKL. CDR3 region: CASSQDDRGEGTGELFF. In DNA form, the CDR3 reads TGCGCCAGCAGCCAAGATGACAGGGGCGAAGGGACCGGGGAGCTGTTTTTT.

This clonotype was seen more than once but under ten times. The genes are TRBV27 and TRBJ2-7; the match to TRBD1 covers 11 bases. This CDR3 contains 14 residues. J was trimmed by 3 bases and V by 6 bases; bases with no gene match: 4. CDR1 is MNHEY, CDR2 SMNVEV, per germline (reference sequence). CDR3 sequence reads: CASRGTGGNYEQYF. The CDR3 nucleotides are TGTGCCAGCAGGGGGACAGGGGGAAACTACGAGCAGTACTTC.

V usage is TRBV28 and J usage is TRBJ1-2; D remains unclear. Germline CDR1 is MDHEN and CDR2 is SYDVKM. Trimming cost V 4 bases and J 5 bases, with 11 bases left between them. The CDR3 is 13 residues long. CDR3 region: CASSWGGKYGYTF. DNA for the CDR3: TGTGCCAGCAGTTGGGGAGGAAAATATGGCTACACCTTC.

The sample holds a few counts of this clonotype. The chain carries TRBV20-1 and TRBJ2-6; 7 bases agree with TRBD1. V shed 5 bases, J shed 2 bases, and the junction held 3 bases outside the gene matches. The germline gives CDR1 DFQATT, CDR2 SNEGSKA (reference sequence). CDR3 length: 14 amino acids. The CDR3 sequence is CSALDRAGANVLTF. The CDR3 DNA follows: TGCAGTGCTCTAGACAGGGCTGGGGCCAACGTCCTGACTTTC.